This TCR beta chain stems from a study of human T cells and chemical hapten exposure. Looking at the study overall: The scalp of each patient received a weekly diphenylcyclopropenone dose for the full approximately 22-week study.

Unique molecular identifiers were linked by the library to individual cDNA molecules. From the RACE reads, TCRdb called clonotypes with MiXCR, one entry per CDR3 protein. The table includes 180,000 or so distinct CDR3 sequences, more than 14% detected once. Time point denoted: patch test 1, 2 weeks after DPC sensitization. Treatment defined: therapeutic diphenylcyclopropenone sensitization with weekly scalp DPC. Blood, whole and unfractionated, served as the source for total RNA extraction. The sequencing used whole blood, collected in connection with sensitization to the hapten diphenylcyclopropenone (DPC). The receptor comes from a woman aged 30 to 39 with alopecia areata. Some clones in this sample may be carry-over from other donors' samples.

CDR3 amino acids: CASSQDRKAFF. As DNA, the CDR3 is TGTGCCAGCAGCCAGGACAGAAAAGCTTTCTTT. The chain carries TRBV12-3 or TRBV12-4 and TRBJ1-1, with a weak D call TRBD1 (6 bases). This CDR3 region has 11 residues. With 6 bases removed from V and 9 bases from J, the gap between germline ends came to 11 bases.